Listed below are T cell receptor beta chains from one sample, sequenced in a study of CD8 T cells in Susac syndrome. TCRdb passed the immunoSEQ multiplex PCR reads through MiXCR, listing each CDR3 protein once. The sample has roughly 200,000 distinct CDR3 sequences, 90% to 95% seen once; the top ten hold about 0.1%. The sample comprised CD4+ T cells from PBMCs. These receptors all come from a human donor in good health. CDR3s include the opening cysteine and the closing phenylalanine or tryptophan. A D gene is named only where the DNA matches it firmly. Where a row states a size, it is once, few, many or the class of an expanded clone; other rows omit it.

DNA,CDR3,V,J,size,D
TGTGCCAGCAGTTTGAGAGGGGCGTCAAGCACTGAAGCTTTCTTT,CASSLRGASSTEAFF,TRBV27,TRBJ1-1,.,.
TGTGCCAGCAGTTTACTGGACAGGGATGCCGGGGAGCTGTTTTTT,CASSLLDRDAGELFF,TRBV27,TRBJ2-2,.,TRBD1
TGCAGCGTCTCACGGGGACTAGCGGGAGGGACTATCAGGGGCAATGAGCAGTTCTTC,CSVSRGLAGGTIRGNEQFF,TRBV29-1,TRBJ2-1,.,TRBD2
TGTGCCAGCAGTTTCCTTTTAAGGACAGGGAGCAATCAGCCCCAGCATTTT,CASSFLLRTGSNQPQHF,TRBV6-5,TRBJ1-5,.,TRBD1
TGCGCCAGCAGCCGCCGAACGCGGACCGGGGAGCTGTTTTTT,CASSRRTRTGELFF,TRBV4-3,TRBJ2-2,.,.
TGCAGTGCTGGAGACAGGAGCTATGGCTACACCTTC,CSAGDRSYGYTF,TRBV20-1,TRBJ1-2,.,.
TGCGCCAGCAGCTCTGACAGGGCTGCAGATACGCAGTATTTT,CASSSDRAADTQYF,TRBV4-3,TRBJ2-3,.,TRBD1
TGTGCCAGCAGCCCAGTACAATCTGGACTAGCGGTAACCTACAATGAGCAGTTCTTC,CASSPVQSGLAVTYNEQFF,TRBV5-6,TRBJ2-1,.,TRBD2
TGCAGTGCCCTTACCCCTAGCGGGAGCCACAATGAGCAGTTCTTC,CSALTPSGSHNEQFF,TRBV20-1,TRBJ2-1,.,TRBD2
TGTGCCAGCGGGGCCGGGACAGGGGCCTACGAGCAGTACTTC,CASGAGTGAYEQYF,TRBV12-3/TRBV12-4,TRBJ2-7,once,TRBD1
TGTGCTAGTGCCTCCTCTGGGGCCAACGTCCTGACTTTC,CASASSGANVLTF,TRBV12-5,TRBJ2-6,.,.
TGTGCCAGCTCAACGACTAGCGGGACCTACAATGAGCAGTTCTTC,CASSTTSGTYNEQFF,TRBV18,TRBJ2-1,few,TRBD2
TGCAGCGTTGAAGATCTAGGGGCCCGGGAGATGGAGACCCAGTACTTC,CSVEDLGAREMETQYF,TRBV29-1,TRBJ2-5,.,.
TGTGCCAGCACGGACAGTCCCCAAGAGACCCAGTACTTC,CASTDSPQETQYF,TRBV12-3/TRBV12-4,TRBJ2-5,.,.
TGTGCCAGCAGTAACCTTCCGGCCAGGGGTGAGAGGAATCAGCCCCAGCATTTT,CASSNLPARGERNQPQHF,TRBV28,TRBJ1-5,.,.
TGCGCCAGCAGCTCAGCGCCGGGACAAGCTCCTGAAGCTTTCTTT,CASSSAPGQAPEAFF,TRBV5-1,TRBJ1-1,.,.
TGCAGCGTTGAAGTGGGGACTCTTACCGGGGAGCTGTTTTTT,CSVEVGTLTGELFF,TRBV29-1,TRBJ2-2,.,.
TGCAGCGTTGGGCGGTCTGGCGACGGAAACACCATATATTTT,CSVGRSGDGNTIYF,TRBV29-1,TRBJ1-3,.,.
TGTGCCAGCGGGAAACAGCCCCAGCATTTT,CASGKQPQHF,TRBV2,TRBJ1-5,.,.
TGTGCCAGCAGCTTGAGAGGGGCGCGTCTAGCTGAAGCTTTCTTT,CASSLRGARLAEAFF,TRBV5-6,TRBJ1-1,.,.